This is a list of T cell receptor beta chains from one sample in a study of cytomegalovirus exposure and HLA in healthy donors. Measured with immunoSEQ multiplex PCR; TCRdb has only the in-frame clones, and not every one. This repertoire shows 250,000 or so clones, almost 90% found once; its top ten account for more than 0.35%. The sample taken for sequencing was PBMCs. The receptors stem from a woman younger than 35 in good health and CMV-seronegative. CDR3s include the opening cysteine and the closing phenylalanine or tryptophan. The order of the fields is V gene, J gene, CDR3 protein.

>TRBV27|TRBJ2-1
CASQTSYYNEQFF
>TRBV5-1|TRBJ2-1
CASSLLAGENEQFF
>TRBV10-3|TRBJ1-2
CAISEREGYTF
>TRBV5-5|TRBJ1-2
CASSLDRGYGYTF
>TRBV5-1|TRBJ1-5
CASSPGGDWGGQPQHF
>TRBV2|TRBJ2-7
CASYGQGSYEQYF
>TRBV7-8|TRBJ1-5
CASSLAGQPQHF
>TRBV7-8|TRBJ2-7
CASSASLGQGRSYEQYF
>TRBV7-9|TRBJ1-2
CASSLLPRRDRIYGYTF
>TRBV6-1|TRBJ1-2
CASSEYGTGENGYTF
>TRBV18|TRBJ1-2
CASSPLQGAEGYTF
>TRBV2|TRBJ2-1
CASGRQGSYNEQFF
>TRBV6-5|TRBJ1-6
CATHREGPNSPLHF
>TRBV4-1|TRBJ2-7
CASSQEEASEDYEQYF
>TRBV4-1|TRBJ2-1
CASSQRTGEQFF
>TRBV27|TRBJ2-3
CASISDRFTDTQYF
>TRBV19|TRBJ1-4
CASSMGQPNEKLFF
>TRBV10-3|TRBJ2-1
CAISDLITSGGNNEQFF
>TRBV7-8|TRBJ1-5
CASSPGFFEDQPQHF
>TRBV6-5|TRBJ1-2
CASSNRGNYGYTF
>TRBV27|TRBJ2-7
CASSLSLGQAYEQYF
>TRBV4-1|TRBJ1-2
CASSQYLGDRSNYGYTF
>TRBV28|TRBJ1-2
CASSSIGTLNGYTF
>TRBV15|TRBJ2-1
CATSRAGTGDLSSYNEQFF
>TRBV27|TRBJ1-6
CASSLTPGTDYNSPLHF
>TRBV5-6|TRBJ1-1
CASSLTVNTEAFF
>TRBV11-3|TRBJ2-1
CASSLGAISNEQFF
>TRBV5-1|TRBJ2-2
CASSRGGVDTGELFF
>TRBV5-1|TRBJ1-1
CASSLEQNTEAFF
>TRBV5-1|TRBJ2-1
CASSSQGRGVYNEQFF
>TRBV19|TRBJ1-1
CASSIAGRETEAFF
>TRBV10-1|TRBJ1-6
CASSEYRDNSPLHF
>TRBV6-6|TRBJ2-5
CASSPRAGANQETQYF
>TRBV4-1|TRBJ1-4
CASSRLQGFGGEKLFF
>TRBV19|TRBJ1-3
CASSTRTGPSGNTIYF
>TRBV20-1|TRBJ2-1
CSASDEQFF
>TRBV6-6|TRBJ2-3
CASQSGTDTQYF
>TRBV6-5|TRBJ2-2
CASTWSGELFF
>TRBV9|TRBJ2-3
CASSVGSGHRSAQYF
>TRBV10-3|TRBJ1-1
CAITPATGDDTEAFF
>TRBV6-6|TRBJ2-1
CASSYGTGGLNEQFF
>TRBV5-1|TRBJ1-6
CASSLGDNSPLHF
>TRBV2|TRBJ2-2
CASSYRGGAGTGELFF
>TRBV7-6|TRBJ2-3
CASSPRTVRGTDTQYF
>TRBV18|TRBJ1-5
CASSPDRHSQPQHF
>TRBV5-1|TRBJ1-6
CASSYGDRENSPLHF
>TRBV2|TRBJ2-6
CASSFGANVLTF
>TRBV27|TRBJ2-1
CASSLSTDRYYNEQFF
>TRBV5-5|TRBJ1-6
CASTPAPGSSYNSPLHF
>TRBV4-1|TRBJ2-1
CASSLEGNPSYNEQFF
>TRBV18|TRBJ1-2
CASSPPKQGAGYGYTF
>TRBV12-5|TRBJ2-7
CASGLGLNYEQYF
>TRBV4-1|TRBJ2-1
CASSQKDSRDDNEQFF
>TRBV10-3|TRBJ2-3
CAISRQGASTDTQYF